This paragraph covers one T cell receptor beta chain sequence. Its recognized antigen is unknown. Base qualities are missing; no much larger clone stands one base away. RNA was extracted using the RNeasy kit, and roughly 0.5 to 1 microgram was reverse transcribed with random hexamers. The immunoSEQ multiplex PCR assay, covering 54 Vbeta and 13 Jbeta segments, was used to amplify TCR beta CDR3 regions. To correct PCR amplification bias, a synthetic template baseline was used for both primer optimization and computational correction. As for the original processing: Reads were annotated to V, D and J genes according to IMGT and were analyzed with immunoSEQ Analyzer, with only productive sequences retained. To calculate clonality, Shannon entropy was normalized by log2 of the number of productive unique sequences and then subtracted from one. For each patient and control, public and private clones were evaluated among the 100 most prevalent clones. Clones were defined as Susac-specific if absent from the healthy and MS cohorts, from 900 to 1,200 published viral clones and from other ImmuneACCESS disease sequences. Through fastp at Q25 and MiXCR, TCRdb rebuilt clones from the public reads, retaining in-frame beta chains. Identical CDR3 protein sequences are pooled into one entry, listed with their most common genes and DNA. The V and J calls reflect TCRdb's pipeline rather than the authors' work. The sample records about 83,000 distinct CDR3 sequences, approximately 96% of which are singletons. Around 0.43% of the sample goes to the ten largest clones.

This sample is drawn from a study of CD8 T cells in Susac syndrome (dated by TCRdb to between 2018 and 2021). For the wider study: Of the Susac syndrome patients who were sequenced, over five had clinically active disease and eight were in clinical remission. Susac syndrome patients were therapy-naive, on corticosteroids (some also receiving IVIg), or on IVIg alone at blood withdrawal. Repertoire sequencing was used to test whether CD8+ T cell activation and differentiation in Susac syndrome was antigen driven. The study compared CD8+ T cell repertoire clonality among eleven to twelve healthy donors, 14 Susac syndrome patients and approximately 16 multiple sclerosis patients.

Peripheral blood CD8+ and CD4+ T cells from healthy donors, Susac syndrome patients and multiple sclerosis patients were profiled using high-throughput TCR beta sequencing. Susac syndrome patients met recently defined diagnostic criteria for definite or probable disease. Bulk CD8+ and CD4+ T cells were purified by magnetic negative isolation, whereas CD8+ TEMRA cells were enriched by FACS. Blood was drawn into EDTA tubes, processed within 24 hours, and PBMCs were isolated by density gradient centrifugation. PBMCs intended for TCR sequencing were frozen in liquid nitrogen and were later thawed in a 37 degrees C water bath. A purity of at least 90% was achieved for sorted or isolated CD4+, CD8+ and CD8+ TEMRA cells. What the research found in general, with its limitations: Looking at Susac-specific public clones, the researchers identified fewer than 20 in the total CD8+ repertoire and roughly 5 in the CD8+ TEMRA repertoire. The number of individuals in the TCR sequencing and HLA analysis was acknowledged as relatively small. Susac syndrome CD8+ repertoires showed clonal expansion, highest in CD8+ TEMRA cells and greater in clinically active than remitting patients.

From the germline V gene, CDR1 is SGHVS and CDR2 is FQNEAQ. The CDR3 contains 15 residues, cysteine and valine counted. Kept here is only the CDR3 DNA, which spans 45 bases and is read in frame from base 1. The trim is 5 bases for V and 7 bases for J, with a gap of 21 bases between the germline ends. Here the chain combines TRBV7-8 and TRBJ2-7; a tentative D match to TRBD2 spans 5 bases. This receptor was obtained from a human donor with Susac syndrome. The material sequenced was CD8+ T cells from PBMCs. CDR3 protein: CASSPSGGPEKEQYV. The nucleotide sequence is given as TGTGCCAGCAGCCCTAGTGGAGGCCCAGAGAAGGAGCAGTACGTC.